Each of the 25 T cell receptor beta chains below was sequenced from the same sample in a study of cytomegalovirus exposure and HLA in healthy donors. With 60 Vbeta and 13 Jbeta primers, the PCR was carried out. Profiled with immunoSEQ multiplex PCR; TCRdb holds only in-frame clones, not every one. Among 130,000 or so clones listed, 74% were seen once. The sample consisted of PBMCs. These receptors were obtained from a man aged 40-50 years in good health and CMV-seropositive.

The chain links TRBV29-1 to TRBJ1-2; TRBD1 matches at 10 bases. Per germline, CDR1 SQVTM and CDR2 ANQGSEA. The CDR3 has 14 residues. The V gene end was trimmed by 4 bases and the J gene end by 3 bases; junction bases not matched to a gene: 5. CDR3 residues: CSVGGTGDDYGYTF. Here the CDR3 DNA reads TGCAGCGTTGGAGGGACAGGGGATGACTATGGCTACACCTTC.

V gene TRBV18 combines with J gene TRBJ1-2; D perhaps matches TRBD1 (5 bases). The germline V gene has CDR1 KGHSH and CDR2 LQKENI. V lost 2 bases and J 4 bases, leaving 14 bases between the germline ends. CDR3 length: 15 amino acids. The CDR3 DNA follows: TGTGCCAGCTCACCAGAAATCGGGGGATCCTATGGCTACACCTTC. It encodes CASSPEIGGSYGYTF. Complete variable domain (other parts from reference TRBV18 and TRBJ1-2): NAGVMQNPRHLVRRRGQEARLRCSPMKGHSHVYWYRQLPEEGLKFMVYLQKENIIDESGMPKERFSAEFPKEGPSILRIQQVVRGDSAAYFCASSPEIGGSYGYTFGSGTRLTVV.

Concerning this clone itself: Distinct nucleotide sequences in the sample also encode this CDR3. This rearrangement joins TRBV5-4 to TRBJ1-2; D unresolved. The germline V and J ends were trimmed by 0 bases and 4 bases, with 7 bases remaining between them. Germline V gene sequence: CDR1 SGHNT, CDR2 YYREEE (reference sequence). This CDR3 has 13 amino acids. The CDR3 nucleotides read TGTGCCAGCAGCTTGGGGGCCAGCTATGGCTACACCTTC. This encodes CASSLGASYGYTF.

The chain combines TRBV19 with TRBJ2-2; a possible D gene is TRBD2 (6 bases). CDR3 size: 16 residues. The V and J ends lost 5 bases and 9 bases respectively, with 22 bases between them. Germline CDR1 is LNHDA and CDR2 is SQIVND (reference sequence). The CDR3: CASSSYVLALQWELFF. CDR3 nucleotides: TGTGCCAGTAGTTCTTATGTGCTAGCGCTCCAATGGGAGCTGTTTTTT.

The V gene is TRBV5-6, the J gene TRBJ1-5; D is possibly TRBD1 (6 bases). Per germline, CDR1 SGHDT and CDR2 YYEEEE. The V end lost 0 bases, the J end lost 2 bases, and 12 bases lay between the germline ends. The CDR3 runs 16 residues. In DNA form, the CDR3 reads TGTGCCAGCAGCTTGGGTGGCAGGGGTGGCAATCAGCCCCAGCATTTT. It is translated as CASSLGGRGGNQPQHF.

The CDR3, as DNA: TGTGCCAGCAAAGCGGCCGCCGGGCACCCTCCAGCGGGGAATGAGCAGTTCTTC. This sequence encodes CASKAAAGHPPAGNEQFF. This chain joins TRBV11-3 and TRBJ2-1; TRBD2 matches 7 bases. Germline CDR1 and CDR2: SGHNT and YENEEA. V lost 7 bases, J lost 7 bases, and 22 bases stayed unmatched. This CDR3 is 18 amino acids long. Based on the CDR3 plus reference TRBV11-3 and TRBJ2-1, the full variable domain is EAGVVQSPRYKIIEKKQPVAFWCNPISGHNTLYWYLQNLGQGPELLIRYENEEAVDDSQLPKDRFSAERLKGVDSTLKIQPAELGDSAVYLCASKAAAGHPPAGNEQFFGPGTRLTVL.

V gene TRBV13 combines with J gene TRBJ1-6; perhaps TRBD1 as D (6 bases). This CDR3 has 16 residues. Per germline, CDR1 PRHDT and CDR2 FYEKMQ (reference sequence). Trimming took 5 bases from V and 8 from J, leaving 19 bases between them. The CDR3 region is CASSTPGEKGDSPLHF. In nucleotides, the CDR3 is TGTGCCAGCAGCACCCCTGGGGAAAAGGGGGATTCACCCCTCCACTTT.

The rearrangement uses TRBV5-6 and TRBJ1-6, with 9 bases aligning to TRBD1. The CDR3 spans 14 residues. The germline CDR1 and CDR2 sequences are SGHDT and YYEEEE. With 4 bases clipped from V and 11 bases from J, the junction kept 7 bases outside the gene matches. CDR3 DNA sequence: TGTGCCAGCAGCGCCGGACAGGGGAGACCACCCCTCCACTTT. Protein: CASSAGQGRPPLHF.

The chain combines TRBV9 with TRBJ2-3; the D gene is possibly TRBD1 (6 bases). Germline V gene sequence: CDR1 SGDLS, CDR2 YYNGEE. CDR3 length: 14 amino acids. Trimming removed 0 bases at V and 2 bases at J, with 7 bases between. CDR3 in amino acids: CASSVGDNTDTQYF. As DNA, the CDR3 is TGTGCCAGCAGCGTAGGGGACAACACAGATACGCAGTATTTT.

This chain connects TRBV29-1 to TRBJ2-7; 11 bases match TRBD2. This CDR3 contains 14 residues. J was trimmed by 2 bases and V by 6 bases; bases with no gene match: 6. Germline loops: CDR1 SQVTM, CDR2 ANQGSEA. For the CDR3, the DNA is TGCAGCGTCGGCCTAGCGGGGGGTACCTACGAGCAGTACTTC. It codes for CSVGLAGGTYEQYF.

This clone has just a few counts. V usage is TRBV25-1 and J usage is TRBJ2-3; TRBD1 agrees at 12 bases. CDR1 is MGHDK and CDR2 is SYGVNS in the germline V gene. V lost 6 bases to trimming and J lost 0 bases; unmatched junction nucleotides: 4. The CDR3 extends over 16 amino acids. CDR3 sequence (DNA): TGTGCCAGCAGACGGGACAGGGGGCTGAGCACAGATACGCAGTATTTT. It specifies CASRRDRGLSTDTQYF.

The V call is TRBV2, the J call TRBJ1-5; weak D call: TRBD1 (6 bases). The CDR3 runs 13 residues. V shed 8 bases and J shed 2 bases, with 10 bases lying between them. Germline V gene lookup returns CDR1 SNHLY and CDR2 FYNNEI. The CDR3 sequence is CASCRGGNQPQHF. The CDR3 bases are TGTGCCAGCTGCAGGGGAGGCAATCAGCCCCAGCATTTT.

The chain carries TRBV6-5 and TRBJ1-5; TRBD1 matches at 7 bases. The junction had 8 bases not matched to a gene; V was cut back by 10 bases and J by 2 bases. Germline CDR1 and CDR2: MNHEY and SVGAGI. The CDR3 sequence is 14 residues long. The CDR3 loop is CANRPRGGNQPQHF. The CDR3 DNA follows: TGTGCCAACAGACCCAGGGGGGGCAATCAGCCCCAGCATTTT.

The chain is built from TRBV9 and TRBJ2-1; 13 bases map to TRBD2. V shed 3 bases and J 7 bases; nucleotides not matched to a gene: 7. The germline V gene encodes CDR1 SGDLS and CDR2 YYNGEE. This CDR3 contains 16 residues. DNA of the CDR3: TGTGCCAGCAGCGCTGGGTGGACTAGCGGGAGTAATGAGCAGTTCTTC. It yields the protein CASSAGWTSGSNEQFF. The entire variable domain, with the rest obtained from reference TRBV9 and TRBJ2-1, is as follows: DSGVTQTPKHLITATGQRVTLRCSPRSGDLSVYWYQQSLDQGLQFLIQYYNGEERAKGNILERFSAQQFPDLHSELNLSSLELGDSALYFCASSAGWTSGSNEQFFGPGTRLTVL.

In nucleotides, the CDR3 is TGTGCCAGCAGTGAGAGGTTACACACTGAAGCTTTCTTT. Translating gives CASSERLHTEAFF. The chain carries TRBV6-4 and TRBJ1-1; D not resolved. The CDR3 length is 13 residues. Germline V gene lookup returns CDR1 MRHNA and CDR2 SNTAGT. The germline V and J ends were trimmed by 3 bases and 3 bases, with 8 bases remaining between them.

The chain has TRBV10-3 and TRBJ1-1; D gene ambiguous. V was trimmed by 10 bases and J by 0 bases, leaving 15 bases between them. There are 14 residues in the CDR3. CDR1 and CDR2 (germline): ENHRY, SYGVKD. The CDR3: CASRRAGLNTEAFF. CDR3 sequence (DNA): TGTGCCAGCAGGAGGGCAGGCCTGAACACTGAAGCTTTCTTT.

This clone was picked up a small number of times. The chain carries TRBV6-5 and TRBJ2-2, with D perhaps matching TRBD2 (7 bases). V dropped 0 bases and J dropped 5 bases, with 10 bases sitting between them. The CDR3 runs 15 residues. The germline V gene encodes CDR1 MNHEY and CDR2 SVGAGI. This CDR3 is CASSYSSGTTGELFF. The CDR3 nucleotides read TGTGCCAGCAGTTACTCGAGCGGGACAACCGGGGAGCTGTTTTTT.

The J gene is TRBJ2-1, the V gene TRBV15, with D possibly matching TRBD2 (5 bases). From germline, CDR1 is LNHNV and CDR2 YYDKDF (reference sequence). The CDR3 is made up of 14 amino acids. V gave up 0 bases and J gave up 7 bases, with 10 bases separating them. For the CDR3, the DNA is TGTGCCACCAGCAGAGATCCGAGAGGGAATGAGCAGTTCTTC. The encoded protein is CATSRDPRGNEQFF.

CDR3 coding DNA: TGTGCCAGCAGTGAAGCGCGGGGGAGTAATGAAAAACTGTTTTTT. Protein sequence: CASSEARGSNEKLFF. The V gene is TRBV2, the J gene TRBJ1-4, with D perhaps matching TRBD1 (5 bases). Germline loops: CDR1 SNHLY, CDR2 FYNNEI. The germline V and J ends were trimmed by 0 bases and 4 bases, with 9 bases remaining between them. The length of the CDR3 is 15 residues.

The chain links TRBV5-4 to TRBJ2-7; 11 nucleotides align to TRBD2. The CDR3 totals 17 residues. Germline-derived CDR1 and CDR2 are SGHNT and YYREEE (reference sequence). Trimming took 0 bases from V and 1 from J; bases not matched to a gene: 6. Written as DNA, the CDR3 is TGTGCCAGCAGCTTGGGGCCTAGCGGGAGGTCGTCCTACGAGCAGTACTTC. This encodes CASSLGPSGRSSYEQYF.

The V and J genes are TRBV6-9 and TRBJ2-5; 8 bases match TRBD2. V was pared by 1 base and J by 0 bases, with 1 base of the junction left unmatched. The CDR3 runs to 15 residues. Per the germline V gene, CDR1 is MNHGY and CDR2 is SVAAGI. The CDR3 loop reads CASSYLAGYQETQYF. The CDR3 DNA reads TGTGCCAGCAGTTATTTAGCGGGGTACCAAGAGACCCAGTACTTC.

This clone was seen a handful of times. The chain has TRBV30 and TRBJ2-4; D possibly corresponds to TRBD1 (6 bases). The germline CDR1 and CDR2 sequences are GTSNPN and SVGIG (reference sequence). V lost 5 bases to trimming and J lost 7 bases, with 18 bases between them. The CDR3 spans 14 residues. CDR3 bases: TGTGCCTGGGGGGTAGTGGGGGCGCAGAACATTCAGTACTTC. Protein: CAWGVVGAQNIQYF.

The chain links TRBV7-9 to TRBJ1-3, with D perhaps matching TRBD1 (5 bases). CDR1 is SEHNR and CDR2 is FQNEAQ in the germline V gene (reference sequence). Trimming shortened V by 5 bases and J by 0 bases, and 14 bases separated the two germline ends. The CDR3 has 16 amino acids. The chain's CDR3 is CASSPKSQGSGNTIYF. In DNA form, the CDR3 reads TGTGCCAGCAGCCCTAAATCCCAGGGCTCTGGAAACACCATATATTTT.

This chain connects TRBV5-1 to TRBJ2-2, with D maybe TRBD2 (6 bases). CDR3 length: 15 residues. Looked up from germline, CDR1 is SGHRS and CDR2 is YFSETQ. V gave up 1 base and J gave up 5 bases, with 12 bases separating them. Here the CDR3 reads CASSLTLAKTGELFF. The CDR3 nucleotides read TGCGCCAGCAGCTTGACACTAGCAAAAACCGGGGAGCTGTTTTTT.

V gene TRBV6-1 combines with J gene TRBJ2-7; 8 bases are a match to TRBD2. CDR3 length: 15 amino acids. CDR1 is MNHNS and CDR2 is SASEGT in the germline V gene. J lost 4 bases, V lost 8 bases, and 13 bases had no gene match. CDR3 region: CASHRIGSGVYEQYF. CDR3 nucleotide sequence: TGTGCCAGCCATAGGATAGGTAGCGGGGTTTACGAGCAGTACTTC.